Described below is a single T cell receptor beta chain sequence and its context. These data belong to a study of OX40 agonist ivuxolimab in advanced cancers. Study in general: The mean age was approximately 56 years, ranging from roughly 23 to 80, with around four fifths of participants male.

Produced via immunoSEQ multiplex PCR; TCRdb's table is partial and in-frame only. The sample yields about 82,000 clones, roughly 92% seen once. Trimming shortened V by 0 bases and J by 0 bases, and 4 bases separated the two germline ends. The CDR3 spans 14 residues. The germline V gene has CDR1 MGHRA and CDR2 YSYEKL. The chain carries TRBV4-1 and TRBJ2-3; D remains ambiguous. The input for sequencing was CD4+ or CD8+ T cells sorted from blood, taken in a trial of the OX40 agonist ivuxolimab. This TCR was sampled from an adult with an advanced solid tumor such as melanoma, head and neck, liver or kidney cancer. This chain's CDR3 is CASSQDGSTDTQYF. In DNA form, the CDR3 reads TGCGCCAGCAGCCAAGACGGCAGCACAGATACGCAGTATTTT.